The 30 T cell receptor beta chains below all came from one sample that was sequenced in a study of OX40 agonist ivuxolimab in advanced cancers. Measured with immunoSEQ multiplex PCR; TCRdb has only the in-frame clones, and not every one. The sample holds fewer than 80,000 clones, roughly 81% seen once. The source was CD4+ or CD8+ T cells sorted from blood, collected in a trial of the OX40 agonist ivuxolimab. All receptors derive from an adult with an advanced solid tumor such as melanoma, head and neck, liver or kidney cancer.

The V call is TRBV7-9, the J call TRBJ2-3; 8 positions match TRBD2. Germline lookup yields CDR1 SEHNR and CDR2 FQNEAQ (reference sequence). The V gene end was trimmed by 1 base and the J gene end by 6 bases; junction bases not matched to a gene: 9. The CDR3 length is 16 residues. The CDR3 protein is CASSLVSGRTVDTQYF. The CDR3 DNA sequence: TGTGCCAGCAGCTTAGTGAGCGGGAGAACTGTGGATACGCAGTATTTT. The full variable domain, with the rest looked up from reference TRBV7-9 and TRBJ2-3, is DTGVSQNPRHKITKRGQNVTFRCDPISEHNRLYWYRQTLGQGPEFLTYFQNEAQLEKSRLLSDRFSAERPKGSFSTLEIQRTEQGDSAMYLCASSLVSGRTVDTQYFGPGTRLTVL.

The chain carries TRBV7-3 and TRBJ2-2; 8 nucleotides align to TRBD1. This CDR3 is 14 amino acids long. V was pared by 4 bases and J by 6 bases, with 4 bases of the junction left unmatched. The germline CDR1 and CDR2 sequences are SGHTA and FQGTGA. CDR3 in amino acids: CASSWDRLAGELFF. DNA of the CDR3: TGTGCCAGCAGCTGGGACAGGCTGGCCGGGGAGCTGTTTTTT.

This chain joins TRBV7-3 and TRBJ1-2; D unresolved. V was cut by 5 bases and J by 9 bases, with 19 bases left in between. The V gene's germline CDR1 is SGHTA and CDR2 FQGTGA. The CDR3 is 14 residues long. The CDR3: CASSTIPGPASYTF. In nucleotides, the CDR3 is TGTGCCAGCAGCACTATCCCCGGACCGGCAAGCTACACCTTC.

This rearrangement joins TRBV28 to TRBJ2-7; 9 bases agree with TRBD1. V was clipped by 9 bases and J by 2 bases; unmatched bases: 11. The CDR3 totals 15 residues. CDR1 is MDHEN, CDR2 SYDVKM, per germline. This CDR3 is CASRGWGQGAYEQYF. The CDR3 DNA sequence: TGTGCCAGTCGGGGGTGGGGACAGGGAGCCTACGAGCAGTACTTC.

The J gene is TRBJ2-1, the V gene TRBV27; 7 nucleotides match TRBD1. With V trimmed by 2 bases and J by 3 bases, 4 bases remained unmatched. This CDR3 region has 15 residues. Per the germline V gene, CDR1 is MNHEY and CDR2 is SMNVEV (reference sequence). The CDR3 sequence: CASSLRAGGYNEQFF. The CDR3 DNA sequence: TGTGCCAGCAGTTTAAGGGCAGGGGGCTACAATGAGCAGTTCTTC.

CDR3 region: CATSRDEKSSYNEQFF. CDR3 bases: TGTGCCACCAGCAGAGATGAGAAATCCTCCTACAATGAGCAGTTCTTC. The J gene is TRBJ2-1, the V gene TRBV15; no clear D. V shed 0 bases and J shed 0 bases, with 9 bases lying between them. CDR3 length: 16 amino acids. Germline values: CDR1 LNHNV, CDR2 YYDKDF (reference sequence). Drawing the rest from reference TRBV15 and TRBJ2-1, the complete variable domain is DAMVIQNPRYQVTQFGKPVTLSCSQTLNHNVMYWYQQKSSQAPKLLFHYYDKDFNNEADTPDNFQSRRPNTSFCFLDIRSPGLGDTAMYLCATSRDEKSSYNEQFFGPGTRLTVL.

The gene calls are TRBV5-1 and TRBJ2-5; 10 bases match TRBD2. Germline CDR1 SGHRS, CDR2 YFSETQ. The CDR3 has 16 amino acids. The ends lost 4 bases at V and 0 bases at J; junction bases unmatched: 6. Written as DNA, the CDR3 is TGCGCCAGCAGCGTGTTGACTAGCGGGTACCAAGAGACCCAGTACTTC. Amino acids: CASSVLTSGYQETQYF.

V usage is TRBV4-1 and J usage is TRBJ2-2; 9 bases map to TRBD1. The J segment lost 5 bases and the V segment lost 0 bases, leaving 4 bases of the junction unmatched. The CDR3 is made up of 16 amino acids. CDR1 MGHRA and CDR2 YSYEKL come from the germline V gene. In DNA, the CDR3 is TGCGCCAGCAGCCAAGAAGGGACAGGGATGACCGGGGAGCTGTTTTTT. Its translation is CASSQEGTGMTGELFF.

This sequence joins TRBV7-3 and TRBJ1-3; D remains unclear. The germline V gene encodes CDR1 SGHTA and CDR2 FQGTGA. CDR3 length equals 13 residues. Trimming pared 5 bases from V and 7 bases from J, leaving 12 bases between. The CDR3 here is CASSISEGNTIYF. In DNA form, the CDR3 reads TGTGCCAGCAGCATAAGCGAAGGGAACACCATATATTTT.

The V call is TRBV7-2, the J call TRBJ2-2, with D possibly matching TRBD1 (5 bases). CDR3 size: 14 residues. V lost 4 bases, J lost 1 base, and 7 bases lay in between. Germline V gene data show CDR1 as SGHTA and CDR2 as FQGNSA. CDR3 in DNA: TGTGCCAGCAGCTGGGGCAGGAACACCGGGGAGCTGTTTTTT. This codes for CASSWGRNTGELFF.

The V call is TRBV5-1, the J call TRBJ1-2; TRBD1 agrees at 10 bases. Germline lookup yields CDR1 SGHRS and CDR2 YFSETQ. The length of the CDR3 is 16 residues. V lost 0 bases to trimming and J lost 2 bases; unmatched junction nucleotides: 4. As DNA, the CDR3 is TGCGCCAGCAGCTTGGCCCCGGGACAGGGGAACTATGGCTACACCTTC. Translation: CASSLAPGQGNYGYTF.

V and J are TRBV5-1 and TRBJ1-1; D is possibly TRBD1 (5 bases). The CDR3 extends over 13 amino acids. In germline, CDR1 is SGHRS, CDR2 YFSETQ. V lost 8 bases, J lost 2 bases, and 13 bases lay in between. The DNA of the CDR3 is TGCGCCAGTAGCAGGGTGGTCAACACTGAAGCTTTCTTT. This codes for CASSRVVNTEAFF.

The genes are TRBV2 and TRBJ2-1; TRBD1 might be the D (6 bases). The CDR3 length is 12 residues. CDR1 and CDR2 (germline): SNHLY, FYNNEI. V shed 4 bases and J shed 9 bases, with 10 bases lying between them. In DNA form, the CDR3 reads TGTGCCAGCAGTGCAGGGGCAGCTGAGCAGTTCTTC. Its protein is CASSAGAAEQFF.

The chain couples TRBV11-1 to TRBJ2-7; 7 bases line up with TRBD2. Germline lookup yields CDR1 SGHAT and CDR2 FQDESV (reference sequence). Unmatched junction bases numbered 7, after V lost 6 bases and J lost 2 bases. The CDR3 totals 14 residues. The DNA of the CDR3 is TGTGCCAGCAGTTTAAGAGCGGGAACCTACGAGCAGTACTTC. Its translation: CASSLRAGTYEQYF.

The rearrangement links TRBV4-3 to TRBJ1-2; D is ambiguous. In germline, CDR1 is LGHNA, CDR2 YSLEER. The CDR3 sequence is 15 residues long. V gave up 2 bases and J gave up 6 bases, with 16 bases separating them. CDR3 nucleotide sequence: TGCGCCAGCAGCCAAAGGCCTTGGACTCCGGATGGCTACACCTTC. Residues: CASSQRPWTPDGYTF.

The gene calls are TRBV4-2 and TRBJ2-7; tentative D call: TRBD2 (6 bases). Deletions cut 1 base from V and 0 bases from J, with 10 bases between. Looked up from germline, CDR1 is LGHNA and CDR2 is YNFKEQ. This CDR3 has 15 amino acids. This CDR3 is CASSQVYSGSYEQYF. CDR3 coding DNA: TGTGCCAGCAGCCAAGTCTATAGCGGCTCCTACGAGCAGTACTTC.

The CDR3 DNA sequence: TGCGCCAGCAGCCCACAGGGCTCTGGAAACACCATATATTTT. Translating gives CASSPQGSGNTIYF. The chain carries TRBV5-1 and TRBJ1-3, with D tentatively TRBD1 (6 bases). The CDR3 has 14 residues. Per germline, CDR1 SGHRS and CDR2 YFSETQ. V lost 4 bases and J lost 0, with 8 bases in between. Filled out from reference TRBV5-1 and TRBJ1-3, the complete variable domain reads KAGVTQTPRYLIKTRGQQVTLSCSPISGHRSVSWYQQTPGQGLQFLFEYFSETQRNKGNFPGRFSGRQFSNSRSEMNVSTLELGDSALYLCASSPQGSGNTIYFGEGSWLTVV.

This chain joins TRBV5-1 and TRBJ2-7; 7 positions agree with TRBD2. This CDR3 contains 15 residues. Germline-derived CDR1 and CDR2 are SGHRS and YFSETQ. V gave up 1 base and J gave up 7 bases; unmatched junction bases: 11. This CDR3 reads CASSLLPSGTGEQYF. In DNA form, the CDR3 reads TGCGCCAGCAGCTTGCTTCCTAGCGGCACGGGGGAGCAGTACTTC.

This clone appeared once. The rearrangement uses TRBV6-6 and TRBJ2-4; tentative D call: TRBD1 (6 bases). In germline, CDR1 is MNHNY, CDR2 SVGAGI (reference sequence). The V and J ends lost 8 bases and 0 bases respectively, with 14 bases between them. This CDR3 is built from 15 residues. CDR3 nucleotides: TGTGCCAGCGCACACTCAGGGGAAGCCAAAAACATTCAGTACTTC. Translated, it gives CASAHSGEAKNIQYF.

The rearrangement joins TRBV10-3 to TRBJ1-1; D gene unclear. CDR3 length: 13 amino acids. V dropped 3 bases and J dropped 0 bases, with 5 bases sitting between them. The germline V gene encodes CDR1 ENHRY and CDR2 SYGVKD. The CDR3 nucleotides are TGTGCCATCAGTGATATGCTGAACACTGAAGCTTTCTTT. Amino acids: CAISDMLNTEAFF.

V and J are TRBV19 and TRBJ2-2; 7 bases map to TRBD1. V trimming: 3 bases; J trimming: 6 bases; junction bases outside the gene matches: 1. The CDR3 loop spans 13 amino acids. Germline CDR1 and CDR2: LNHDA and SQIVND (reference sequence). The chain's CDR3 is CASSITGAGELFF. The CDR3, as DNA: TGTGCCAGTAGTATTACAGGGGCCGGGGAGCTGTTTTTT.

This chain links TRBV2 with TRBJ1-6, with D tentatively TRBD1 (5 bases). The CDR3 covers 16 residues. In germline, CDR1 is SNHLY, CDR2 FYNNEI. Trimming shortened V by 6 bases and J by 3 bases, and 15 bases separated the two germline ends. The CDR3 protein is CASSLDSVDYNSPLHF. CDR3 coding DNA: TGTGCCAGCAGCTTAGACAGCGTTGACTATAATTCACCCCTCCACTTT.

This chain uses TRBV4-3 with TRBJ2-1; TRBD1 is a possible D gene (5 bases). V lost 1 base, J lost 6 bases, and 10 bases lay in between. Germline CDR1 is LGHNA and CDR2 is YSLEER. CDR3 size: 14 residues. CDR3 amino acids: CASSQVDGANEQFF. In DNA form, the CDR3 reads TGCGCCAGCAGCCAAGTTGATGGGGCCAATGAGCAGTTCTTC.

This rearrangement joins TRBV23-1 to TRBJ1-1; weak D call: TRBD1 (5 bases). TRBV23-1 is flagged as an ORF with uncertain function. The CDR3 has 11 residues. V was trimmed by 9 bases and J by 7 bases, leaving 12 bases between them. The CDR3 DNA reads as TGCGCCAGGGCCCGGGACGGTGAAGCTTTCTTT. This gives the protein CARARDGEAFF.

This chain links TRBV5-4 with TRBJ2-3; D is possibly TRBD1 (5 bases). V gave up 1 base and J gave up 2 bases, with 8 bases separating them. The germline V gene has CDR1 SGHNT and CDR2 YYREEE (reference sequence). The CDR3 runs 14 residues. The CDR3: CASSLQGPTDTQYF. The DNA for the CDR3 is TGTGCCAGCAGCTTGCAGGGTCCCACAGATACGCAGTATTTT.

The J gene is TRBJ2-5, the V gene TRBV9; 8 bases agree with TRBD1. Germline V gene sequence: CDR1 SGDLS, CDR2 YYNGEE. Germline trimming cut 0 bases from V and 5 bases from J; bases unmatched to any gene: 3. This CDR3 comprises 14 residues. The CDR3, as DNA: TGTGCCAGCAGCGTAGGGACAGGGACGGAGACCCAGTACTTC. Its protein product is CASSVGTGTETQYF.

The V gene is TRBV28, the J gene TRBJ1-6; possibly TRBD1 for D (5 bases). Trimming took off 6 bases at V and 4 bases at J, with 13 bases between the two ends. The CDR3 is 15 residues long. The germline V gene has CDR1 MDHEN and CDR2 SYDVKM. The CDR3 nucleotides are TGTGCCAGCAGCCCCCCGGGGGGATATAATTCACCCCTCCACTTT. It specifies CASSPPGGYNSPLHF. The entire variable domain, with the rest obtained from reference TRBV28 and TRBJ1-6, is as follows: DVKVTQSSRYLVKRTGEKVFLECVQDMDHENMFWYRQDPGLGLRLIYFSYDVKMKEKGDIPEGYSVSREKKERFSLILESASTNQTSMYLCASSPPGGYNSPLHFGNGTRLTVT.

The chain recombines TRBV19 with TRBJ1-6, with D maybe TRBD1 (6 bases). Germline-derived CDR1 and CDR2 are LNHDA and SQIVND (reference sequence). The length of the CDR3 is 15 residues. The V end was cut by 2 bases, the J end by 5 bases, with 10 bases between. The CDR3 DNA follows: TGTGCCAGTAGTATAAACAGGGTGGATAATTCACCCCTCCACTTT. Encoded protein: CASSINRVDNSPLHF.

The V and J genes are TRBV2 and TRBJ2-5, with 13 bases identical to TRBD2. The CDR3 loop spans 15 amino acids. V dropped 6 bases and J dropped 2; count of bases not matched to a gene: 3. Germline V gene lookup returns CDR1 SNHLY and CDR2 FYNNEI. The CDR3, as DNA: TGTGCCAGCAGCGGGGGACTAGCGGGACAAGAGACCCAGTACTTC. This sequence encodes CASSGGLAGQETQYF.

In DNA form, the CDR3 reads TGTGCCAGCAGCGTAGCGGGGGACGTATCCTATGGCTACACCTTC. Amino acid sequence: CASSVAGDVSYGYTF. This chain links TRBV9 with TRBJ1-2, with D possibly matching TRBD1 (5 bases). V dropped 0 bases and J dropped 4 bases, with 13 bases sitting between them. The CDR3 length is 15 residues. Germline CDR1 and CDR2: SGDLS and YYNGEE. The variable domain in full, with the rest retrieved from reference TRBV9 and TRBJ1-2, is DSGVTQTPKHLITATGQRVTLRCSPRSGDLSVYWYQQSLDQGLQFLIQYYNGEERAKGNILERFSAQQFPDLHSELNLSSLELGDSALYFCASSVAGDVSYGYTFGSGTRLTVV.